This T cell receptor (beta chain) is from a study of cytomegalovirus exposure and HLA in healthy donors. Points on this clone: What it binds is not known.

The V and J ends lost 0 bases and 10 bases respectively, with 17 bases between them. This CDR3 is 16 amino acids long. Germline V CDR1 and CDR2: SGHRS, YFSETQ. Study-level results: Altogether, around 160 TCR beta chains were recorded as cytomegalovirus-associated. Specific recognition of CMV antigens was confirmed in vitro for three chains (all CMV-associated). Rare TCR sequences dominated, though some public TCRs recurred in many donors. Per published reports, the classifier diagnosed cytomegalovirus status with high specificity and sensitivity.

Sequencing used immunoSEQ multiplex PCR; TCRdb keeps in-frame clones, though not all of them. Of about 110,000 clones in the sample, around 95% were seen once. The source material was PBMCs. The receptor was isolated from a woman between 18 and 29 years old in good health and CMV-seronegative. J is TRBJ1-6 and V is TRBV5-1; D unclear. CDR3 sequence reads: CASSLAAVAGKSPLHF. The DNA for the CDR3 is TGCGCCAGCAGCTTGGCTGCGGTGGCGGGAAAATCACCCCTCCACTTT. Variable domain in full (rest from reference TRBV5-1 and TRBJ1-6): KAGVTQTPRYLIKTRGQQVTLSCSPISGHRSVSWYQQTPGQGLQFLFEYFSETQRNKGNFPGRFSGRQFSNSRSEMNVSTLELGDSALYLCASSLAAVAGKSPLHFGNGTRLTVT.